Below are 7 T cell receptor beta chains sequenced from a single sample in a study of cytomegalovirus exposure and HLA in healthy donors. Use of 60 Vbeta and 13 Jbeta primers characterized the PCR. Produced via immunoSEQ multiplex PCR; TCRdb's table is partial and in-frame only. The sample carries around 200,000 clones, roughly 85% recorded once. The sample was PBMCs. These receptor sequences come from a woman aged 50 to 60 in good health and CMV-seronegative.

This chain joins TRBV7-2 and TRBJ2-7; perhaps TRBD2 as D (6 bases). This CDR3 comprises 16 residues. Germline values: CDR1 SGHTA, CDR2 FQGNSA. With 5 bases removed from V and 6 bases from J, the gap between germline ends came to 23 bases. CDR3 loop: CASSVLSGPLGGEQYF. The CDR3 nucleotides read TGTGCCAGCAGCGTCCTGTCCGGACCCCTCGGGGGCGAGCAGTACTTC. The full variable domain, in which reference TRBV7-2 and TRBJ2-7 provide the parts outside the CDR3, is GAGVSQSPSNKVTEKGKDVELRCDPISGHTALYWYRQSLGQGLEFLIYFQGNSAPDKSGLPSDRFSAERTGGSVSTLTIQRTQQEDSAVYLCASSVLSGPLGGEQYFGPGTRLTVT.

Remarks on this clone: Other DNA sequences of this sample code for an identical CDR3. J is TRBJ1-5 and V is TRBV7-9; tentatively, D is TRBD1 (5 bases). Germline lookup yields CDR1 SEHNR and CDR2 FQNEAQ (reference sequence). The CDR3 runs 14 residues. V was pared by 1 base and J by 4 bases, with 8 bases between. CDR3 in DNA: TGTGCCAGCAGCTTAGGCGGGGGTAATCAGCCCCAGCATTTT. Translated, it gives CASSLGGGNQPQHF. Looking up the rest from reference TRBV7-9 and TRBJ1-5 gives the full variable domain: DTGVSQNPRHKITKRGQNVTFRCDPISEHNRLYWYRQTLGQGPEFLTYFQNEAQLEKSRLLSDRFSAERPKGSFSTLEIQRTEQGDSAMYLCASSLGGGNQPQHFGDGTRLSIL.

V is TRBV6-4 and J is TRBJ2-3; 7 bases agree with TRBD2. The CDR3 runs to 17 residues. In germline, CDR1 is MRHNA, CDR2 SNTAGT. Germline trimming cut 4 bases from V and 7 bases from J; bases unmatched to any gene: 17. The CDR3 loop reads CASSAEAGRHLGHTQYF. Written as DNA, the CDR3 is TGTGCCAGCAGTGCCGAAGCGGGACGGCACCTCGGTCATACGCAGTATTTT.

This chain uses TRBV5-1 with TRBJ1-2; 9 bases align to TRBD1. CDR1 SGHRS and CDR2 YFSETQ come from the germline V gene. The V gene end was trimmed by 0 bases and the J gene end by 4 bases; junction bases not matched to a gene: 13. There are 18 residues in the CDR3. CDR3 nucleotide sequence: TGCGCCAGCAGCTTGGACGGGACAGGGCTGGAGGTTGCCTATGGCTACACCTTC. As protein: CASSLDGTGLEVAYGYTF.

The chain is built from TRBV28 and TRBJ1-5; 9 bases agree with TRBD1. The CDR3 spans 16 residues. V was pared by 6 bases and J by 6 bases, with 12 bases of the junction left unmatched. The germline V gene encodes CDR1 MDHEN and CDR2 SYDVKM. The CDR3 loop is CASRGEQGAQGQPQHF. CDR3 sequence (DNA): TGTGCCAGCAGGGGGGAACAGGGGGCGCAGGGTCAGCCCCAGCATTTT.

V usage is TRBV11-3 and J usage is TRBJ1-3; unclear D gene. V gave up 5 bases and J gave up 9 bases, with 11 bases separating them. The CDR3 contains 12 residues. Germline values: CDR1 SGHNT, CDR2 YENEEA. The chain's CDR3 is CASSPGSLTIYF. The CDR3 region has the DNA TGTGCCAGCAGCCCAGGTTCGCTCACCATATATTTT.

The chain recombines TRBV28 with TRBJ2-7, with 10 bases aligning to TRBD1. The CDR3 has 14 amino acids. Trimming took 6 bases from V and 2 from J; bases not matched to a gene: 4. Germline loops: CDR1 MDHEN, CDR2 SYDVKM. This CDR3 reads CASSTGQGAYEQYF. Written as DNA, the CDR3 is TGTGCCAGCAGCACTGGACAGGGGGCCTACGAGCAGTACTTC.